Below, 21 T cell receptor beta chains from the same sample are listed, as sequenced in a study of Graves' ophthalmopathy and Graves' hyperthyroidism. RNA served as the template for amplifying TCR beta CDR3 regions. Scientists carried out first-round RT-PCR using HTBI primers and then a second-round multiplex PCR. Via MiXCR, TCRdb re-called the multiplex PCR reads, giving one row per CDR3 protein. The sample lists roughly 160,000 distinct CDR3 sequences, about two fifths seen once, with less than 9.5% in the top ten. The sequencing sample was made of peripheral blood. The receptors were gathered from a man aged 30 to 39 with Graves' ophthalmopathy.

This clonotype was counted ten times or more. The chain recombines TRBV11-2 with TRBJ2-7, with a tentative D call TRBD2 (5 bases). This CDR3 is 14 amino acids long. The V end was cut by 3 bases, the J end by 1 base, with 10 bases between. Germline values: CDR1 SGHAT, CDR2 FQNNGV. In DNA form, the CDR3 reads TGTGCCAGCAGCTTTGGACGGGGATCCTACGAGCAGTACTTC. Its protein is CASSFGRGSYEQYF.

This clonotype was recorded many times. The CDR3 protein is CATSRTGAVGTEAFF. The CDR3 bases are TGTGCCACCAGCAGGACAGGGGCCGTGGGCACTGAAGCTTTCTTT. This chain connects TRBV15 to TRBJ1-1, with 8 nucleotides matching TRBD1. The CDR3 loop spans 15 amino acids. Germline V lookup: CDR1 LNHNV, CDR2 YYDKDF (reference sequence). Trimming cost V 3 bases and J 4 bases; bases outside gene matches: 7.

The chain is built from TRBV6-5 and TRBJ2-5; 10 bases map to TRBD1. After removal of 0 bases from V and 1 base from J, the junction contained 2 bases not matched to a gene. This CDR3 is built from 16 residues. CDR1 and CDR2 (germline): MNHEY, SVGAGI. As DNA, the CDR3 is TGTGCCAGCAGTTACTCGTGGGACAGGGGCCAAGAGACCCAGTACTTC. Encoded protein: CASSYSWDRGQETQYF.

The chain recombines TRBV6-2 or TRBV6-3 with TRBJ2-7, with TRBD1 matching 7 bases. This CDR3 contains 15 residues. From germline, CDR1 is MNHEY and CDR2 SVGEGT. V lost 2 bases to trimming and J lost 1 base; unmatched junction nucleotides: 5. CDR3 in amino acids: CASSYPRQGSYEQYF. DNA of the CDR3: TGTGCCAGCAGTTACCCCCGACAGGGATCCTACGAGCAGTACTTC.

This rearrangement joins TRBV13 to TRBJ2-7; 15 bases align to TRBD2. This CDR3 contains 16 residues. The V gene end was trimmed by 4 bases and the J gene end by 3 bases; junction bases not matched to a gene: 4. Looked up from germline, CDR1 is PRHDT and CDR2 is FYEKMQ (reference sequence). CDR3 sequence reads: CASSSGTSGRLYEQYF. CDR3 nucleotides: TGTGCCAGCAGCTCGGGGACTAGCGGGAGGCTCTACGAGCAGTACTTC.

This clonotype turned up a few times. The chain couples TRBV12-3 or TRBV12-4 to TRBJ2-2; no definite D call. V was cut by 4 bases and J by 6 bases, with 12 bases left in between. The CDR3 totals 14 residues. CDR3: CASSSSIGAGELFF. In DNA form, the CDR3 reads TGTGCCAGCAGTTCATCTATCGGAGCCGGGGAGCTGTTTTTT.

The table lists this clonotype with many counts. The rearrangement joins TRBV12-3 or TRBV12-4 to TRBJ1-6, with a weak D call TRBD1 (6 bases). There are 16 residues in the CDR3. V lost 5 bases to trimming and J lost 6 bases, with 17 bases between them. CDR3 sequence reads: CASSLVGGQGNSPLHF. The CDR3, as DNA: TGTGCCAGCAGTCTCGTGGGGGGCCAGGGTAATTCACCCCTCCACTTT.

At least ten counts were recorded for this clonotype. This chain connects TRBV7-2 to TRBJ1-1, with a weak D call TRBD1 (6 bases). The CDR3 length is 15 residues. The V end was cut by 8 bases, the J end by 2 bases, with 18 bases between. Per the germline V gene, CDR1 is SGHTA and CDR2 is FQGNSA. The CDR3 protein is CASLLFPGDNTEAFF. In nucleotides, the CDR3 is TGTGCCAGCCTTCTCTTTCCAGGGGACAACACTGAAGCTTTCTTT.

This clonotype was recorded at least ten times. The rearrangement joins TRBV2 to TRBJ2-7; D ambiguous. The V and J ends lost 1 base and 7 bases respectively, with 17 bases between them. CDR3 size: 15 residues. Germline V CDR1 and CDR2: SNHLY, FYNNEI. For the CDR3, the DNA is TGTGCCAGCAGTGAAGAGGCCAGATTCCCCTGGGAGCAGTACTTC. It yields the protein CASSEEARFPWEQYF.

The CDR3 region is CASSQIAGGPRSEQYF. CDR3 coding DNA: TGTGCCAGCAGCCAAATAGCGGGAGGGCCCCGTTCCGAGCAGTACTTC. The rearrangement uses TRBV16 and TRBJ2-7; 11 bases fit TRBD2. Germline-derived CDR1 and CDR2 are KGHSY and FQNENV. The CDR3 extends over 16 amino acids. V lost 2 bases and J lost 6; bases outside the gene matches: 9.

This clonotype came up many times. This CDR3 is CASRPVSNTGELFF. The CDR3 DNA follows: TGTGCCAGCAGACCGGTCTCAAACACCGGGGAGCTGTTTTTT. The genes are TRBV27 and TRBJ2-2; no reliable D call. This CDR3 contains 14 residues. V lost 6 bases and J 2 bases, leaving 10 bases between the germline ends. In germline, CDR1 is MNHEY, CDR2 SMNVEV (reference sequence).

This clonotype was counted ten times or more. The CDR3 sequence: CASSHRDGAYEQYF. The CDR3 DNA sequence: TGCGCCAGCAGTCACCGGGACGGGGCCTACGAGCAGTACTTC. The chain recombines TRBV4-3 with TRBJ2-7; D tentatively reads TRBD1 or TRBD2 (5 bases each). Per the germline V gene, CDR1 is LGHNA and CDR2 is YSLEER. The length of the CDR3 is 14 residues. V gave up 6 bases and J gave up 2 bases, with 14 bases separating them.

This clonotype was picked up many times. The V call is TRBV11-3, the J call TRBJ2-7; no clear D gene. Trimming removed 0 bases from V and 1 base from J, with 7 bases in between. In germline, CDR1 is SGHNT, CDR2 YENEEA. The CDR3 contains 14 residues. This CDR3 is CASSLEARSYEQYF. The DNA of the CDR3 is TGTGCCAGCAGCTTAGAGGCCAGATCCTACGAGCAGTACTTC.

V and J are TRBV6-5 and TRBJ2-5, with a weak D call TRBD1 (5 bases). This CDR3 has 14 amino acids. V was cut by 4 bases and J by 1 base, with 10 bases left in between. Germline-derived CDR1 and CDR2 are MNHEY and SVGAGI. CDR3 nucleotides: TGTGCCAGCAGTTCAAGACAGCTCCAAGAGACCCAGTACTTC. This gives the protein CASSSRQLQETQYF.

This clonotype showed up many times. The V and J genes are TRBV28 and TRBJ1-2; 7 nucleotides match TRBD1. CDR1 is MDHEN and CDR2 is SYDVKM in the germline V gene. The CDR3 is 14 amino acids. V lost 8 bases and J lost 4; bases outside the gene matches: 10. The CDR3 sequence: CASCIPGQIYGYTF. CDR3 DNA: TGTGCCAGCTGTATACCGGGACAGATCTATGGCTACACCTTC.

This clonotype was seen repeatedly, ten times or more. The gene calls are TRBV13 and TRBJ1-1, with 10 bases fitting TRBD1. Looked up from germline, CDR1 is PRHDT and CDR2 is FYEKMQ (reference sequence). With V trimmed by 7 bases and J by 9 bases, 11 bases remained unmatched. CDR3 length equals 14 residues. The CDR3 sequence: CASITGGTGDQAFF. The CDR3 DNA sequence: TGTGCCAGCATCACGGGTGGGACAGGGGACCAAGCTTTCTTT.

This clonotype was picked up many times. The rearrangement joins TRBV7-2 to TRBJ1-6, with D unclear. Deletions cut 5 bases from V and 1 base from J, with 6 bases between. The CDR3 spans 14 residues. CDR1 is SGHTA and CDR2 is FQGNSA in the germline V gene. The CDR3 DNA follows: TGTGCCAGCAGCCGAGGATCCTATAATTCACCCCTCCACTTT. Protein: CASSRGSYNSPLHF.

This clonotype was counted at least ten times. CDR3 in amino acids: CAAHRGREGVIYGYTF. The CDR3 nucleotides read TGTGCCGCACATCGGGGCAGGGAGGGAGTCATCTATGGCTACACCTTC. The genes are TRBV28 and TRBJ1-2, with D possibly being TRBD1 (5 bases). The CDR3 contains 16 residues. The V end lost 11 bases, the J end lost 4 bases, and 26 bases lay between the germline ends. The V gene's germline CDR1 is MDHEN and CDR2 SYDVKM.

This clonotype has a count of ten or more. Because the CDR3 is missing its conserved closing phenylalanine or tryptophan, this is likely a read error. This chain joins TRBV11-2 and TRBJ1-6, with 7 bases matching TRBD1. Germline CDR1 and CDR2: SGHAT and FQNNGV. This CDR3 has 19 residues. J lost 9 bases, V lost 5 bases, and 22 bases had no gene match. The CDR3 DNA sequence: TGTGCCAGCAGCCCGAGGACAGGCTGGAACGCCCAAATTGTTTCACCCCTCCACTCT. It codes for CASSPRTGWNAQIVSPLHS.

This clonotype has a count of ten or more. DNA of the CDR3: TGTGCCAGCATCCACGGCGGGAACACTGAAGCTTTCTTT. It is translated as CASIHGGNTEAFF. The chain employs TRBV28 and TRBJ1-1; no reliable D call. The CDR3 is 13 amino acids. The germline V gene has CDR1 MDHEN and CDR2 SYDVKM. The ends were cut back, 7 bases at V and 1 base at J, with 10 bases in the middle.

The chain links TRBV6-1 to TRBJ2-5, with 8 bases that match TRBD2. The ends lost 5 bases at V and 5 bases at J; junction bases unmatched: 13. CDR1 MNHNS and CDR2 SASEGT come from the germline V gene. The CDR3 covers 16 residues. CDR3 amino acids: CASSRTSGPPPETQYF. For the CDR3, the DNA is TGTGCCAGCAGTCGCACTAGCGGTCCACCCCCGGAGACCCAGTACTTC.